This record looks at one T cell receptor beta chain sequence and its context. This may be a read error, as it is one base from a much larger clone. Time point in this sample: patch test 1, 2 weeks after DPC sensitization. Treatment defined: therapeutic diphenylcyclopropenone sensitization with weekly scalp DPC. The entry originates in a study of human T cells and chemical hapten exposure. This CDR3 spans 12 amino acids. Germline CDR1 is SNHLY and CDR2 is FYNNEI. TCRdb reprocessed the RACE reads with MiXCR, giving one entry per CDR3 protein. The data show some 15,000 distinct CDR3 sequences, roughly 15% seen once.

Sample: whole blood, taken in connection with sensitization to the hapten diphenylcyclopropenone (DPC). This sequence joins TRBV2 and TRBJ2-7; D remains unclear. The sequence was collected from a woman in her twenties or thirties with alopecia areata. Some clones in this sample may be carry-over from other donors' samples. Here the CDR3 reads CVSSQISYEQYF. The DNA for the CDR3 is TGTGTCAGCAGCCAAATCTCCTACGAGCAGTACTTC.